These T cell receptor beta chains were read from a single sample in a study of blood T cell repertoires in COVID-19. The table came from immunoSEQ multiplex PCR; TCRdb's copy has only in-frame clones and leaves some out. Among about 74,000 clones listed, about four fifths were seen once. Sequencing was carried out using peripheral blood. These receptor sequences come from a man in his 70s with acute or convalescent COVID-19. Both conserved end residues are part of each CDR3. The order of the fields is D gene, V gene, J gene, clone size, CDR3 DNA, CDR3 protein. D genes are given only for firm matches. Only part of the rows carry a size: once, few, many, or a class if the clone is expanded.

>TRBD1|TRBV28|TRBJ2-2|-
TGTGCCAGCAGTTCGGGACAGGTGAACACCGGGGAGCTGTTTTTT
CASSSGQVNTGELFF
>-|TRBV9|TRBJ1-1|once
TGTGCCAGCAGCGTACAGGGGATCACTGAAGCTTTCTTT
CASSVQGITEAFF
>TRBD2|TRBV19|TRBJ2-1|-
TGTGCCAGTAGTATAGATCTGGTAGCGGGGGGGGACAATGAGCAGTTCTTC
CASSIDLVAGGDNEQFF
>-|TRBV19|TRBJ2-1|-
TGTGCCAGTAGCTCAGGTCCCCCGAGTGAGCAGTTCTTC
CASSSGPPSEQFF
>-|TRBV6-2/TRBV6-3|TRBJ1-1|-
TGTGCCAGCAGTTACCGGGGAGGGCGGAACACTGAAGCTTTCTTT
CASSYRGGRNTEAFF
>-|TRBV6-5|TRBJ1-6|-
TGTGCCAGCAGTTACGACAGTACCAGTTATAATTCACCCCTCCACTTT
CASSYDSTSYNSPLHF
>TRBD1|TRBV29-1|TRBJ1-1|-
TGCAGCGCGGACAGGGGGAACACTGAAGCTTTCTTT
CSADRGNTEAFF
>TRBD1|TRBV5-6|TRBJ2-1|-
TGTGCCAGCAGCTTTGCCTGGACAGGGTTAGTCTCCTACAATGAGCAGTTCTTC
CASSFAWTGLVSYNEQFF
>-|TRBV5-1|TRBJ2-1|-
TGCGCCAGCAGCTTGAAGTCACAGCCAGATTCCTACAATGAGCAGTTCTTC
CASSLKSQPDSYNEQFF
>TRBD2|TRBV2|TRBJ2-3|-
TGTGCCAGCAGACGGACTAGCGGGAGTGCAGATACGCAGTATTTT
CASRRTSGSADTQYF
>TRBD2|TRBV7-2|TRBJ2-4|-
TGTGCCAGCAGCCCTTCTAGCGGGGCCTACCGAAACATTCAGTACTTC
CASSPSSGAYRNIQYF
>-|TRBV18|TRBJ1-1|-
TGTGCCAGCTCTGAGGTCAGGAACACTGAAGCTTTCTTT
CASSEVRNTEAFF
>TRBD2|TRBV12-5|TRBJ2-1|-
TGTGCTAGTCGGGCTGACGGGGGGGCCAAGTTCTTC
CASRADGGAKFF
>-|TRBV7-8|TRBJ1-5|-
TGTGCCAGCAGCTTATATCGGTATAGCAATCAGCCCCAGCATTTT
CASSLYRYSNQPQHF
>-|TRBV3-1/TRBV3-2|TRBJ2-7|-
TGTGCCAGCAGCCAACGGGACGAGCAGTACTTC
CASSQRDEQYF
>-|TRBV30|TRBJ2-7|-
TGTGCCTGGACCAACAGCTACGAGCAGTACTTC
CAWTNSYEQYF